Below, 32 T cell receptor beta chains from the same sample are listed, as sequenced in a study of monozygotic twins with inflammatory bowel disease. TCRdb reprocessed the 5' RACE reads, with one entry per CDR3 protein and no DNA. This sample carries fewer than 350,000 distinct CDR3 sequences, with approximately 2% going to the ten biggest clones. The sequenced sample consisted of blood. The receptors shown here come from a human donor with ulcerative colitis or Crohn's disease, or a healthy co-twin of an affected twin (not recorded which).

CDR3 residues: CASRFGGTDTQYF. The chain employs TRBV2 and TRBJ2-3. The CDR3 is made up of 13 amino acids. Looked up from germline, CDR1 is SNHLY and CDR2 is FYNNEI.

The chain combines TRBV6-1 with TRBJ1-5; TCRdb outputs TRBD1, but without DNA this stays unchecked. Looked up from germline, CDR1 is MNHNS and CDR2 is SASEGT. This CDR3 is built from 15 residues. The CDR3 sequence: CASSQVQGDNQPQHF.

The chain links TRBV7-2 to TRBJ2-5; the D call from TCRdb, TRBD2, cannot be confirmed without DNA. This CDR3 is 16 amino acids long. Germline lookup yields CDR1 SGHTA and CDR2 FQGNSA. CDR3 region: CASSFDLAGGTETQYF.

The gene calls are TRBV5-1 and TRBJ1-1; as DNA is missing, the TRBD1 call by TCRdb cannot be tested. Per germline, CDR1 SGHRS and CDR2 YFSETQ. The CDR3 is 15 residues long. The CDR3 here is CASSVEPGMDTEAFF.

The chain uses TRBV11-2 and TRBJ2-3; TCRdb's assignment of TRBD1 cannot be checked, as there is no DNA. The CDR3 is 14 residues long. CDR1 and CDR2 (germline): SGHAT, FQNNGV. The CDR3 reads CASIGQTSTDTQYF.

This chain connects TRBV5-4 to TRBJ2-5; TCRdb outputs TRBD1, but without DNA this stays unchecked. Germline CDR1 and CDR2: SGHNT and YYREEE (reference sequence). The length of the CDR3 is 16 residues. The CDR3 region is CASSLPPGTVRETQYF.

The chain recombines TRBV28 with TRBJ2-2. The CDR3 sequence is 13 residues long. Germline assignment: CDR1 MDHEN and CDR2 SYDVKM. CDR3: CASSGSNTGELFF.

The chain uses TRBV12-3 or TRBV12-4 and TRBJ2-1; there is no DNA to check the TCRdb D call of TRBD2. The CDR3 spans 15 residues. The CDR3 reads CASSLRSGGSNEQFF.

The CDR3 sequence: CASRGDRGMNTEAFF. The V and J genes are TRBV6-1 and TRBJ1-1; TCRdb lists TRBD1, though no DNA is available to test this call. Germline loops: CDR1 MNHNS, CDR2 SASEGT. The CDR3 length is 15 residues.

This sequence joins TRBV4-3 and TRBJ2-7; TCRdb's assignment of TRBD2 cannot be checked, as there is no DNA. This CDR3 has 17 amino acids. Germline V gene sequence: CDR1 LGHNA, CDR2 YSLEER. CDR3 region: CASSQEVREHSPYEQYF.

The rearrangement uses TRBV27 and TRBJ1-2; the D gene TCRdb calls, TRBD1, cannot be checked with no DNA. There are 15 residues in the CDR3. Germline V lookup: CDR1 MNHEY, CDR2 SMNVEV (reference sequence). The CDR3 sequence is CASSFLGGEDYGYTF.

The chain combines TRBV4-1 with TRBJ1-6. There are 14 residues in the CDR3. Germline values: CDR1 MGHRA, CDR2 YSYEKL. The CDR3 reads CASNQQLLNSPLHF.

The chain couples TRBV20-1 to TRBJ1-1; TCRdb reports TRBD1, a call that lacks DNA to check it against. Germline V lookup: CDR1 DFQATT, CDR2 SNEGSKA (reference sequence). There are 13 residues in the CDR3. This CDR3 is CSAIRDRNTEAFF.

This chain links TRBV6-5 with TRBJ1-1; there is no DNA to check the TCRdb D call of TRBD1. Germline V gene data show CDR1 as MNHEY and CDR2 as SVGAGI. This CDR3 is 17 amino acids long. This CDR3 reads CASSRIPPGQGAGEAFF.

The rearrangement uses TRBV28 and TRBJ1-1. CDR1 MDHEN and CDR2 SYDVKM come from the germline V gene. CDR3 length equals 13 residues. This chain's CDR3 is CASSLFVRTEAFF.

The chain joins TRBV10-3 to TRBJ2-3. The CDR3 runs to 14 residues. CDR1 and CDR2 from the germline V gene are ENHRY and SYGVKD. The CDR3 spells CAIRDGGRGDTQYF.

This chain joins TRBV20-1 and TRBJ2-7; TCRdb reports TRBD2, a call that lacks DNA to check it against. Germline V gene lookup returns CDR1 DFQATT and CDR2 SNEGSKA (reference sequence). CDR3 length equals 14 residues. CDR3 in amino acids: CSARDGTSPYEQYF.

The CDR3 here is CASSLDPQNTGELFF. The chain has TRBV5-1 and TRBJ2-2; TCRdb lists TRBD1, though no DNA is available to test this call. The CDR3 has 15 amino acids. Per germline, CDR1 SGHRS and CDR2 YFSETQ.

This chain connects TRBV28 to TRBJ2-2; TCRdb proposes TRBD2, but this gene call is untestable without DNA. The CDR3 runs to 16 residues. The germline gives CDR1 MDHEN, CDR2 SYDVKM. The CDR3 loop reads CASSPTGTSLTGELFF. The variable domain in full, completed from reference TRBV28 and TRBJ2-2, reads DVKVTQSSRYLVKRTGEKVFLECVQDMDHENMFWYRQDPGLGLRLIYFSYDVKMKEKGDIPEGYSVSREKKERFSLILESASTNQTSMYLCASSPTGTSLTGELFFGEGSRLTVL.

CDR3 loop: CATSTGTGLGNEQFF. The chain uses TRBV5-1 and TRBJ2-1; the D call of TRBD1 rests on TCRdb alone, since no DNA is present to check it. The germline V gene has CDR1 SGHRS and CDR2 YFSETQ. This CDR3 region has 15 residues. Drawing the rest from reference TRBV5-1 and TRBJ2-1, the complete variable domain is KAGVTQTPRYLIKTRGQQVTLSCSPISGHRSVSWYQQTPGQGLQFLFEYFSETQRNKGNFPGRFSGRQFSNSRSEMNVSTLELGDSALYLCATSTGTGLGNEQFFGPGTRLTVL.

J is TRBJ2-2 and V is TRBV12-3 or TRBV12-4; TCRdb returns TRBD2, unconfirmable since there is no DNA. CDR3 length equals 15 residues. The CDR3 protein is CASSLSSGRAGELFF.

The rearrangement uses TRBV7-9 and TRBJ2-7; the TRBD1 assignment by TCRdb is unverifiable without DNA. The CDR3 consists of 13 residues. The germline gives CDR1 SEHNR, CDR2 FQNEAQ (reference sequence). The CDR3 sequence: CASSFPQGYEKYF.

The gene calls are TRBV6-5 and TRBJ2-1; absent DNA, TCRdb's TRBD2 call cannot be checked. This CDR3 contains 16 residues. In germline, CDR1 is MNHEY, CDR2 SVGAGI. CDR3 amino acids: CASSYSFQLGTDEQFF.

The chain employs TRBV20-1 and TRBJ2-7; TCRdb's D call, TRBD1, is unchecked because there is no DNA. The germline CDR1 and CDR2 sequences are DFQATT and SNEGSKA (reference sequence). This CDR3 has 15 residues. This CDR3 reads CSARAGTSDSYEQYF.

The chain combines TRBV7-2 with TRBJ1-2. Germline lookup yields CDR1 SGHTA and CDR2 FQGNSA. The CDR3 extends over 15 amino acids. CDR3 protein: CASSPRPGNLYGYTF.

The rearrangement joins TRBV6-1 to TRBJ2-2. Germline lookup yields CDR1 MNHNS and CDR2 SASEGT. This CDR3 has 15 residues. The CDR3 sequence: CASSGPSLETGELFF.

The V and J genes are TRBV7-9 and TRBJ2-3; TCRdb's D call, TRBD1, is unchecked because there is no DNA. The CDR3 contains 16 residues. Germline CDR1 SEHNR, CDR2 FQNEAQ (reference sequence). CDR3 in amino acids: CASSLEVLRGADTQYF.

The V gene is TRBV18, the J gene TRBJ2-2; with no DNA, the TCRdb D assignment of TRBD2 cannot be verified. Germline V gene data show CDR1 as KGHSH and CDR2 as LQKENI. This CDR3 is 18 amino acids long. Here the CDR3 reads CASSPRSATPPGGGELFF.

The chain links TRBV12-3 or TRBV12-4 to TRBJ2-7; absent DNA, TCRdb's TRBD1 call cannot be checked. The CDR3 spans 16 residues. The CDR3 sequence: CASSLFSDRRVGEQYF.

The chain joins TRBV19 to TRBJ2-2; the D call from TCRdb, TRBD1, cannot be confirmed without DNA. The CDR3 consists of 15 residues. The germline CDR1 and CDR2 sequences are LNHDA and SQIVND (reference sequence). This CDR3 is CASTHRQSNTGELFF.

The chain uses TRBV12-3 or TRBV12-4 and TRBJ2-3; the TCRdb D gene call, TRBD2, has no DNA to confirm it. This CDR3 region has 17 residues. Here the CDR3 reads CASGRARTSGAGDTQYF.

The chain links TRBV12-3 or TRBV12-4 to TRBJ1-2; TCRdb's D call, TRBD1, is unchecked because there is no DNA. The CDR3 spans 15 residues. CDR3 residues: CASSLAGQGRRGYTF.